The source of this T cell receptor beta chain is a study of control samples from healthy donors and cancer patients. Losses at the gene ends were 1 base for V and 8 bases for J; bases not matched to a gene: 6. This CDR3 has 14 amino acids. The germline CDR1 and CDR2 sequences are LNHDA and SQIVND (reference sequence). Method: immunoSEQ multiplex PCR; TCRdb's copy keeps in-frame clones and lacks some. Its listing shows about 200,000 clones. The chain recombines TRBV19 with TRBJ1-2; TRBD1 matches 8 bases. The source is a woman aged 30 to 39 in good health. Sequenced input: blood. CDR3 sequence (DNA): TGTGCCAGTAGTATAGCCCAGGGGGCGCGAGGCTACACCTTC. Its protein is CASSIAQGARGYTF.